This T cell receptor beta chain was captured by sequencing in a study of shared clonotypes between healthy human individuals. Study as a whole: Used for every donor were three CD4 naive, three CD4 memory, two CD8 naive and one CD8 memory plate.

CD8 cells classed as naive were CD45RO-negative and positively selected for CCR7, excluding terminally differentiated effector memory CD45RA+ cells. Broader study findings: Represented diversity (both genetic and exposure-history) was limited by the small number of donors. Sorted-subset samples were not fully sequenced, rarefaction indicated.

This table comes from immunoSEQ multiplex PCR, and its TCRdb copy is limited to in-frame clones, with some not included. Of about 1,800,000 clones listed, roughly 94% are singletons. Regarding this clone: Antigen unknown.

Germline CDR1 and CDR2: MGHRA and YSYEKL. This CDR3 comprises 17 residues. V lost 0 bases and J 4 bases, leaving 18 bases between the germline ends. The receptor's source is a man between 18 and 29 years old in good health. The sequenced sample consisted of naive CD8+ T cells sorted from blood. The rearrangement uses TRBV4-1 and TRBJ2-5; D is possibly TRBD2 (5 bases). The CDR3 spells CASSQEEASPISETQYF. For the CDR3, the DNA is TGCGCCAGCAGCCAAGAAGAGGCTAGCCCAATTTCAGAGACCCAGTACTTC.